These T cell receptor beta chains were read from a single sample in a study of CD8 T cells in Susac syndrome. MiXCR was run by TCRdb on the immunoSEQ multiplex PCR reads, yielding one entry per CDR3 protein. The repertoire holds 200,000 or so distinct CDR3 sequences, with more than 90% as singletons. The sequenced sample consisted of CD4+ T cells from PBMCs. These receptors were obtained from a human donor with Susac syndrome. CDR3s include the opening cysteine and the closing phenylalanine or tryptophan.

cdr3_aa v_call
CASRAEGARYEQYF TRBV4-1
CASSQDSTSGTDTQYF TRBV3-1
CAWSATVNEQFF TRBV30
CASSLLTGSGNTIYF TRBV7-9
CASSLKASSYEQYF TRBV27
CASSLSRTAPSSGYTF TRBV12-3/TRBV12-4
CASSLGMGVGQETQYF TRBV5-1
CASSQEGSPRTDTQYF TRBV4-2
CASRLGWGTDTQYF TRBV7-3
CASSSTGYEQYF TRBV7-9
CASTRGSGGNYGYTF TRBV6-5
CASSLRDTLYEQYF TRBV12-3/TRBV12-4
CASSPPIGETQYF TRBV6-2/TRBV6-3
CSAIGSSGTEAFF TRBV20-1
CASSAPGQGIADTQYF TRBV5-6
CASGLPQRMYF TRBV12-5
CAWSVGGQGGGYTF TRBV30
CASSYSPPTSGGYEQYF TRBV6-5
CASSLATREAFF TRBV7-2
CAWWDIFQETQYF TRBV30
CASSLSRGAVTYNEQFF TRBV5-4
CASSGGWNEQFF TRBV6-2/TRBV6-3
CASKGTGNTGELFF TRBV6-6
CASSQDRLAGGQYF TRBV4-2